This T cell receptor (beta chain) was recovered during a study of blood T cell repertoires in COVID-19. Study-wide background: Some COVID-19 samples were acute and others convalescent; all came from the United States, Italy and Spain.

Using immunoSEQ multiplex PCR, the repertoire was profiled, and TCRdb retains in-frame clones only, with some absent. The data show approximately 300,000 clones, with roughly 89% seen just once and around 1.9% held by the top ten. The V gene end was trimmed by 5 bases and the J gene end by 2 bases; junction bases not matched to a gene: 9. This CDR3 is 16 amino acids long. Germline V gene sequence: CDR1 LNHDA, CDR2 SQIVND (reference sequence). Sequencing input: peripheral blood. The genes are TRBV19 and TRBJ2-3, with 8 positions matching TRBD2. The TCR sequence derives from a woman between 25 and 40 years old with COVID-19, enrolled during active disease. CDR3 bases: TGTGCCAGTAGTCCCAAGCGGGGGCCCAACACAGATACGCAGTATTTT. This gives the protein CASSPKRGPNTDTQYF.